This T cell receptor beta chain was sequenced in a study of blood T cells in healthy people across ages. Every participating donor contributed 9.5 to 10 milliliters of peripheral blood through a draw. Germline V gene sequence: CDR1 MNHEY, CDR2 SVGAGI. The CDR3 contains 15 residues. Trimming left V 2 bases short and J 1 base short, with 11 bases between. A second PCR of 7 to 11 cycles used a sample-barcoded 5' primer and a J-beta primer mix. Each CDR3 protein is one row after TCRdb ran MiXCR on the 5' RACE reads. This repertoire shows hundreds of thousands of distinct CDR3 sequences, about 53% found once; its top ten account for over 35%.

The sequenced sample consisted of blood. The clonotype comes from a man between 60 and 70 years old in good health. This chain joins TRBV6-5 and TRBJ1-1; unclear D gene. The CDR3 here is CASSYATGGNTEAFF. The DNA for the CDR3 is TGTGCCAGCAGTTACGCGACTGGAGGGAACACTGAAGCTTTCTTT.